This TCR beta chain is drawn from a study of long-term antiretroviral therapy in people with HIV. To note about this clone: The antigen is not known.

Researchers report immunoSEQ v3.0 was run at survey level. Method: immunoSEQ multiplex PCR; TCRdb's copy keeps in-frame clones and lacks some. The data hold tens of thousands of clones, with 65% to 90% observed a single time. The CDR3 covers 16 residues. V lost 0 bases to trimming and J lost 4 bases, with 15 bases between them. Germline assignment: CDR1 MNHNY and CDR2 SVGAGI (reference sequence). The study, taken as a whole, reports: Repertoires with HIV possessed tighter CDR3 length spans than those of controls.

Sequenced here: unsorted PBMCs, sampled 3.3 years after starting antiretroviral therapy. The chain is built from TRBV6-6 and TRBJ1-1, with D perhaps matching TRBD1 (5 bases). The sequence was obtained from a man aged 18 to 30 with HIV. In DNA, the CDR3 is TGTGCCAGCAGTTACTCCCCGGGACCCGGGACCACTGAAGCTTTCTTT. Protein sequence: CASSYSPGPGTTEAFF.